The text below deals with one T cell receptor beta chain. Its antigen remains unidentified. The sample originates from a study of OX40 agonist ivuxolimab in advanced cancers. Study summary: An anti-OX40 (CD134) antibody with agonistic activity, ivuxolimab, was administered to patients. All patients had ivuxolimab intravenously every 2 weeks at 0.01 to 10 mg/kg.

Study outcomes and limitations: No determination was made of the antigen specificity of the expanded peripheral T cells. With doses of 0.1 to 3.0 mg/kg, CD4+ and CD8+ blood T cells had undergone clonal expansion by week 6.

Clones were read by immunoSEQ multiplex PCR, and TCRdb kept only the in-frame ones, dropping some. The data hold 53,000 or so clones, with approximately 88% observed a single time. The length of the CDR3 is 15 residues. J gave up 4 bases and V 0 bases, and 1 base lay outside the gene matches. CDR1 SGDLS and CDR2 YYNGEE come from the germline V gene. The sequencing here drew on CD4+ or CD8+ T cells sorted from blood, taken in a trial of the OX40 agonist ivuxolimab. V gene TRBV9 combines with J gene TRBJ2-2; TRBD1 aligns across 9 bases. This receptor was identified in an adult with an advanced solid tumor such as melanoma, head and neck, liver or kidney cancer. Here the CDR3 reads CASSVATGGTGELFF. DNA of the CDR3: TGTGCCAGCAGCGTAGCGACAGGGGGCACCGGGGAGCTGTTTTTT.